This T cell receptor (beta chain) was captured in a study of regulatory T cells in long-lasting Graves disease. Study context: Newly diagnosed Graves' patients took antithyroid drugs under 3 months.

The time point was: newly diagnosed GD, antithyroid drugs for less than 3 months. Construction of the TCR library relied on RNA isolated from PBMCs. Study results and caveats: Favored gene segments in persistent disease were TRBV28, TRBJ1-2 and TRBJ2-5.

This clonotype was counted a few times. Its antigen is unknown. Through Arm-PCR of CDR3 regions and iRepertoire HTBI primers, TCR beta libraries were built. TCRdb used MiXCR to reprocess the multiplex PCR reads, holding one entry per CDR3 protein. The sample has approximately 540,000 distinct CDR3 sequences, 12% seen once. V was pared by 0 bases and J by 8 bases, with 8 bases of the junction left unmatched. Germline lookup yields CDR1 MNHEY and CDR2 SVGEGT. This CDR3 has 15 residues. This sample was also put to use in a study of T cells in Graves' hyperthyroidism and ophthalmopathy.

This clonotype was obtained from a woman aged 25-40 years with Graves disease. Sequenced here: peripheral blood mononuclear cells (PBMCs), sampled at new diagnosis, from a patient treated with antithyroid drugs. This rearrangement joins TRBV6-2 or TRBV6-3 to TRBJ2-5; 8 nucleotides line up with TRBD1. CDR3 in amino acids: CASSYSDRETITQYF. CDR3 DNA: TGTGCCAGCAGTTACTCGGACAGGGAAACCATAACCCAGTACTTC.